A selection of T cell receptor beta chains follows, all from one sample in a study of glioma-infiltrating T cells. MiXCR, run by TCRdb on the multiplex PCR reads, gives a single entry per CDR3 protein. This table holds about 180,000 distinct CDR3 sequences, about 47% found once. Source material: glioma tissue, nonneoplastic brain tissue, or PBMCs (not recorded which). These receptors originate from a human donor with low-grade glioma or glioblastoma, undergoing nonglioma brain surgery, or in good health (not recorded which). Each CDR3 is given with its conserved first and last residue. D genes are given only for firm matches. A row's size may be missing; if present it is once, few, many or a size class.

D	V	size	J	CDR3	DNA
NA	TRBV12-3/TRBV12-4	few	TRBJ2-7	CASSPNRQSSYEQYF	TGTGCCAGCAGTCCAAACCGACAGAGCTCCTACGAGCAGTACTTC
NA	TRBV27	many	TRBJ1-2	CASSNRRSGYGYTF	TGTGCCAGCAGTAACCGACGGAGTGGATATGGCTACACCTTC
NA	TRBV20-1	NA	TRBJ1-2	CSCSAGPTIAGYTF	TGCAGTTGTTCGGCCGGACCTACAATCGCTGGCTACACCTTC
NA	TRBV4-1	NA	TRBJ2-3	CASSQGGSPGRGFSSTDTQYF	TGCGCCAGCAGCCAAGGAGGTAGCCCAGGTAGAGGGTTCTCTAGCACAGATACGCAGTATTTT
NA	TRBV4-3	few	TRBJ1-5	CASSPREVEQPQHF	TGCGCCAGCAGCCCCAGGGAGGTCGAACAGCCCCAGCATTTT
NA	TRBV15	many	TRBJ2-1	CATSPRQSSYNEQFF	TGTGCCACCAGCCCTCGACAGAGCTCCTACAATGAGCAGTTCTTC
TRBD2	TRBV7-2	NA	TRBJ2-3	CASSLGLEGGTDRQYF	TGTGCCAGCAGCCTGGGACTAGAGGGAGGCACAGATAGGCAGTATTTT
TRBD2	TRBV12-3/TRBV12-4	NA	TRBJ2-1	CASLKAGGGNEQFF	TGTGCCAGTCTTAAAGCGGGAGGGGGCAATGAGCAGTTCTTC
NA	TRBV4-1	NA	TRBJ2-3	CASSQVATSTDTQYF	TGCGCCAGCAGCCAAGTCGCAACTAGCACAGATACGCAGTATTTT
TRBD2	TRBV7-2	once	TRBJ2-7	CASSSGLAGTYEQYF	TGTGCCAGCAGCTCGGGACTAGCGGGCACCTACGAGCAGTACTTC
NA	TRBV19	NA	TRBJ2-5	CASSPGARVLYQKTKYF	TGTGCCAGTAGTCCAGGGGCCAGGGTGTTGTATCAAAAGACCAAGTACTTC
TRBD1	TRBV6-2/TRBV6-3	NA	TRBJ2-5	CASRPPKGARETQYF	TGTGCCAGCAGGCCACCCAAGGGGGCAAGAGAGACCCAGTACTTC
TRBD1	TRBV20-1	NA	TRBJ2-1	CSAAGQVRNEQFF	TGCAGTGCCGCGGGACAGGTGAGGAATGAGCAGTTCTTC
NA	TRBV2	NA	TRBJ1-2	CASSSPWGYGYTF	TGTGCCAGCAGTAGTCCATGGGGCTACGGCTACACCTTC